The TCR beta chain described here comes from a study of blood T cell repertoires in COVID-19 (dated by TCRdb to between 2020 and 2021). Regarding the research as a whole: Samples covering the acute and convalescent phases of COVID-19 were provided by collaborators in the United States, Italy and Spain. The prospective study material was composed of cDNA or gDNA derived from T cells, B-cell-depleted T cells, or PBMCs. The dataset comprised deeply sampled blood TCRbeta repertoires from subjects exposed to, actively infected with, or recovered from COVID-19. A freely available public database, intended as a resource for researchers studying the immune response to SARS-CoV-2, is where the repertoires were released. The samples were drawn from two sources: the first 160 participants of the ongoing ImmuneRACE study, and some 1,300 subjects contributed by 6 global collaborators. A de-identified subject ID, COVID-19 status, age in years and sex were almost always included in the sample metadata. HLA class I and class II types, where available, came from metadata supplied by the sample provider rather than from assay-based typing. Overall results and qualifications from the work: How much clinical and demographic metadata was included differed by source and by participant, and the metadata was provided uncurated.

About this clone itself: Its antigen is currently not known. No base quality values were provided; no much bigger clone lies one nucleotide off.

At one collaborating source in Seattle, patients were enrolled during active infection and were followed longitudinally through the course of disease. Whole blood was collected in K2EDTA tubes by collaborating institutions according to the institutions' own protocols. Collaborator samples were shipped for TCRbeta analysis as frozen whole blood, isolated PBMCs, or DNA extracted from either sample type. TCRbeta CDR3 regions were amplified from genomic DNA using the immunoSEQ Assay, a bias-controlled multiplex PCR. The study's processing was this. The number of nucleated cells in each sample was estimated by amplification of reference gene primers within the assay. To quantify the absolute abundance of each unique TCRbeta CDR3 rearrangement, sequence reads were collapsed and filtered. For each sample, productive Simpson clonality was calculated by taking the square root of Simpson's diversity index across productive rearrangements. As stored in TCRdb, this immuneACCESS dataset retains in-frame rearrangements with V and J assigned. A fraction of the clones does not appear; measured against another copy, unresolved V genes explain less than half of the discrepancy, and the remainder lacks a known reason. That table furnishes V, J and clone size, whereas the DNA furnished D and trimming. The sample has more than 300,000 clones on record, more than 75% of them singletons. Together, the top ten hold 6% to 7% of the sample.

Input material: peripheral blood. The receptor's source is a woman between 50 and 59 years old with COVID-19, enrolled during active disease.

CDR3 reads: CASSIEAKGTSYTF. In nucleotides, the sequence is TGTGCCAGTAGTATCGAGGCCAAGGGGACTAGCTACACCTTC. The V gene is TRBV19 and the J gene is TRBJ1-2; the D gene is possibly TRBD1, with 5 bases matching. As encoded in the germline V gene (reference sequence), CDR1 is LNHDA while CDR2 is SQIVND. Its CDR3 holds 14 amino acids, cysteine through phenylalanine. Of the read, only the CDR3 DNA is kept; its 42 bases are in frame from base 1. V and J lose 3 bases and 9 bases, and a span of 17 bases separates them.